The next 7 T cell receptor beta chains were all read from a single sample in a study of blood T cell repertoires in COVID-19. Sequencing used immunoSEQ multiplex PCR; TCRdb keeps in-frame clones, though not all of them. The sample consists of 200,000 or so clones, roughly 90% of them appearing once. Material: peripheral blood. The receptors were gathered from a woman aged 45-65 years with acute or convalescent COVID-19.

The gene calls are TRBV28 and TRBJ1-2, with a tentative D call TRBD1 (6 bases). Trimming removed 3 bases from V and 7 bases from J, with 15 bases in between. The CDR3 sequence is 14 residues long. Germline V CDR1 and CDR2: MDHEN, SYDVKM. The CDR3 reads CASSFSSGVSGYTF. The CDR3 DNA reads TGTGCCAGCAGTTTTTCGTCAGGGGTCTCTGGCTACACCTTC.

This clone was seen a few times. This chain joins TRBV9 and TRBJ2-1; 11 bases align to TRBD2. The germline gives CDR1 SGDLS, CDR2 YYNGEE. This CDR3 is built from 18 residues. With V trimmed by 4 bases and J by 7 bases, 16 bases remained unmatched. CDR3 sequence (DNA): TGTGCCAGCAGCTTTTCCGGGACTAGCGGCCCCCCGAGGAATGAGCAGTTCTTC. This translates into CASSFSGTSGPPRNEQFF.

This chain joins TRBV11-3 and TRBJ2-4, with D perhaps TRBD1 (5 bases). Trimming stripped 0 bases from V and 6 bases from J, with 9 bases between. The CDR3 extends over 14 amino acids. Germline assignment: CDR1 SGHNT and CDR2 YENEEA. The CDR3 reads CASSLDLRGNIQYF. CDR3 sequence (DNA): TGTGCCAGCAGCTTAGATCTAAGGGGAAACATTCAGTACTTC.

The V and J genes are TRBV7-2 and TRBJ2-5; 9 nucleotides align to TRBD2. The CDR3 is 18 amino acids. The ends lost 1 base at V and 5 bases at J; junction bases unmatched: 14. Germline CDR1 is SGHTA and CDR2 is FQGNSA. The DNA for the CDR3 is TGTGCCAGCAGCTTAGGGAGGGACAGCGGGGGGTTAGGGGAGACCCAGTACTTC. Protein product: CASSLGRDSGGLGETQYF.

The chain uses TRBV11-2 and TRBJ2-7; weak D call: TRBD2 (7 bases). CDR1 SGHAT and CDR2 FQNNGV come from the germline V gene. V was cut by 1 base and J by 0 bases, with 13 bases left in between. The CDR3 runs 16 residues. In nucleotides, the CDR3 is TGTGCCAGCAGCTTAGTCGGGGGGCTTAGCTCCTACGAGCAGTACTTC. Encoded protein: CASSLVGGLSSYEQYF.

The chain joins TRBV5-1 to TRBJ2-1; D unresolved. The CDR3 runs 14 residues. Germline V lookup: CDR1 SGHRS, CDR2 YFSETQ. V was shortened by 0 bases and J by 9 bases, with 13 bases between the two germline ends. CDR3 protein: CASSLVYSSGEQFF. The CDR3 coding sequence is TGCGCCAGCAGCTTGGTGTACAGTTCCGGTGAGCAGTTCTTC.

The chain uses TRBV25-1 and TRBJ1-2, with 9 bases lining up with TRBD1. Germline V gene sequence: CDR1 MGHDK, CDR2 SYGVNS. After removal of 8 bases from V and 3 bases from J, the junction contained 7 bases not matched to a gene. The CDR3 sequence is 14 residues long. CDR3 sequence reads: CASPGTGSHYGYTF. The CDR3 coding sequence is TGTGCCAGCCCAGGGACAGGGAGTCACTATGGCTACACCTTC.